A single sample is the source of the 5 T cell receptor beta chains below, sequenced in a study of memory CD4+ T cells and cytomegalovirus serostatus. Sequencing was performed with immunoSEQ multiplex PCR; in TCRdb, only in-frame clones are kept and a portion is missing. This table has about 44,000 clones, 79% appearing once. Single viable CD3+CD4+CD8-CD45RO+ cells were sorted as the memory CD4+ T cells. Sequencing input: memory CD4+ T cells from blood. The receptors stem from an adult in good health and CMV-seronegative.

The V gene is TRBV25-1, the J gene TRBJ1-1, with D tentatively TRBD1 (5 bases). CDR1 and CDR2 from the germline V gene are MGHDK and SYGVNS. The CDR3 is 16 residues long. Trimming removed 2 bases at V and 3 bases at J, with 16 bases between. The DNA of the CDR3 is TGTGCCAGCAGTGAACTGGGGGGTATGGGCGACACTGAAGCTTTCTTT. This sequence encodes CASSELGGMGDTEAFF.

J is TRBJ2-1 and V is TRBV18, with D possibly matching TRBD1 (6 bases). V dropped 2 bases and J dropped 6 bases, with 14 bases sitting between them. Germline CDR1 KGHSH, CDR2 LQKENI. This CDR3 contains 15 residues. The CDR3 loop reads CASSPITAGANEQFF. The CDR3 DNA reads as TGTGCCAGCTCACCAATTACAGCAGGGGCCAATGAGCAGTTCTTC.

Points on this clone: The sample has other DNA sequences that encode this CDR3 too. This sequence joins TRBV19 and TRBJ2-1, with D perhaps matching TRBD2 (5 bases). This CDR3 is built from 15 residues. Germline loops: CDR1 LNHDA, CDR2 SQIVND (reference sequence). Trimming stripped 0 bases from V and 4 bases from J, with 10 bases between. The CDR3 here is CASSIEGEGYNEQFF. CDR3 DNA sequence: TGTGCCAGTAGTATAGAGGGAGAGGGATACAATGAGCAGTTCTTC.

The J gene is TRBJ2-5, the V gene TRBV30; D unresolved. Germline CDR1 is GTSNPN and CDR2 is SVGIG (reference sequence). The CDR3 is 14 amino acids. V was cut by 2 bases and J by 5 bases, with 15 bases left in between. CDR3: CAWSKGISGETQYF. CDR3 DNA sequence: TGTGCCTGGAGTAAAGGGATAAGTGGGGAGACCCAGTACTTC.

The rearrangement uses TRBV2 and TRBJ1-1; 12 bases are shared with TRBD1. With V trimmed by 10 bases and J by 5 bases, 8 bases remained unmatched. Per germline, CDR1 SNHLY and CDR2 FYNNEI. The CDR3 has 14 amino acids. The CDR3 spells CATTGTGGVTEAFF. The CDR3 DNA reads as TGTGCCACAACCGGGACAGGGGGCGTTACTGAAGCTTTCTTT.